This is a list of T cell receptor beta chains from one sample in a study of shared clonotypes between healthy human individuals. Sequencing was performed with immunoSEQ multiplex PCR; in TCRdb, only in-frame clones are kept and a portion is missing. The table has approximately 510,000 clones, 75% to 85% seen once. Sequencing used PBMCs. The receptor set was obtained from a middle-aged woman in good health. Some clones in this sample may be carry-over from other donors' samples. Both conserved end residues are trimmed from each CDR3.

>TRBJ1-3|TRBV19
ASLTWTGDSGNTIY
>TRBJ2-5|TRBV10-3
AISESALGGTQY
>TRBJ2-2|TRBV15
ATKGEYTGELF
>TRBJ1-1|TRBV27
ASSYLTHGAEAF
>TRBJ2-3|TRBV5-4
ASSPDYPSTDTQY
>TRBJ1-1|TRBV28
ASRPGTLLNTEAF
>TRBJ1-3|TRBV4-1
ASKQTGGTSGNTIY
>TRBJ2-1|TRBV10-3
ATGQGQGYEQF
>TRBJ2-1|TRBV10-3
AISEGAGDYNEQF
>TRBJ1-1|TRBV4-3
ASSQDRKWDTEAF
>TRBJ2-7|TRBV7-5
ARSLDMLAGGYEQY
>TRBJ2-2|TRBV7-9
ASSRTGELF
>TRBJ2-2|TRBV7-9
ASSSGTGYYGQNTGELF
>TRBJ1-2|TRBV7-2
ASRFDRSLNYGYT
>TRBJ1-5|TRBV15
ATSRGQFINQPQH
>TRBJ1-4|TRBV7-9
ASSSLSGGGSEKLF
>TRBJ2-1|TRBV6-5
ASSPRRLTNEQF
>TRBJ2-2|TRBV5-4
ASSLGQNTGELF
>TRBJ2-1|TRBV27
ASRLAGGPYNEQF
>TRBJ2-1|TRBV30
AWSSTYIGTGGIDEQF
>TRBJ2-4|TRBV4-1
ASSPGRQGKNIQY
>TRBJ2-2|TRBV7-9
ASRRGQDANTGELF
>TRBJ2-7|TRBV30
ASTGEGRAYEQY
>.|TRBV6-6
ASSLSDGTYEQY
>TRBJ1-1|TRBV28
ASSSPSSAEAF
>TRBJ2-7|TRBV5-1
ASSLGPGGRYEQY
>TRBJ1-1|TRBV29-1
SVKGGGLAEAF
>TRBJ1-2|TRBV5-1
ASSLEVGGYT
>TRBJ1-4|TRBV19
ASRDWTATNEKLF
>TRBJ1-2|TRBV10-3
AISSRQGVDYGYT
>TRBJ1-4|TRBV11-2
ASSLVLGATNEKLF
>TRBJ2-7|TRBV5-4
ASSPRVGAENGHEQY
>TRBJ2-1|TRBV7-9
ASSFRPPNEQF
>TRBJ2-7|TRBV6-5
ASSYSRDSLGEQY
>TRBJ2-5|TRBV6-1
ASSEVGTAVLGETQY
>TRBJ2-3|TRBV5-1
ASSSSSGRATDTQY
>TRBJ2-7|TRBV28
ASSLHTSSGRAWY
>TRBJ2-3|TRBV30
ALEDGADTQY
>TRBJ1-1|TRBV7-9
ASSLDGANTEAF
>TRBJ1-4|TRBV5-1
ASSLGPPEFEKLF
>TRBJ2-7|TRBV18
ASSPLAGGAYEQY
>TRBJ1-1|TRBV28
ASSTSARTNTEAF
>TRBJ2-6|TRBV27
ASSFGRGAGANVLT
>TRBJ1-2|TRBV16
ASSQGTRSGYT
>TRBJ1-4|TRBV4-1
ASSQDPPRDGYEKLF
>TRBJ2-4|TRBV5-6
ASSFARALAKNIQY
>TRBJ2-5|TRBV9
ASSPTFHGETQY
>TRBJ2-2|TRBV5-1
ASRTGTGDTGELF
>TRBJ2-6|TRBV28
ASSSAGTGANVLT
>TRBJ1-4|TRBV18
ASSRGQGATNEKLF
>TRBJ2-3|TRBV2
ASSTRQGRNTDTQY
>TRBJ2-7|TRBV5-4
ASSRTSGSWEQY